A single sample gave rise to the 31 T cell receptor beta chains below, sequenced in a study of T cell repertoires in cytomegalovirus infection. Their antigens remain unidentified. TCRdb itself ran the reads through MiXCR, one entry per CDR3 protein. The sample shows hundreds of thousands of distinct CDR3 sequences, approximately 33% of them seen only once. The starting material was cultured PBMCs, obtained from culture after CMV antigen stimulation. All receptors come from a human donor in good health (CMV status not recorded). Some clones in this sample may be carry-over from other donors' samples.

This clonotype was counted only a few times. V is TRBV6-1 and J is TRBJ2-5, with TRBD1 matching 11 bases. Trimming removed 6 bases from V and 5 bases from J; junction bases left unmatched: 5. This CDR3 contains 14 residues. Germline V CDR1 and CDR2: MNHNS, SASEGT. The CDR3 is CASSRTGGEETQYF. The CDR3 bases are TGTGCCAGCAGCAGGACAGGGGGCGAGGAGACCCAGTACTTC.

This clonotype has just one count. The chain uses TRBV20-1 and TRBJ2-5; no firm D call. The CDR3 consists of 12 residues. Germline V gene data show CDR1 as DFQATT and CDR2 as SNEGSKA (reference sequence). The germline V and J ends were trimmed by 2 bases and 4 bases, with 8 bases remaining between them. CDR3 loop: CSARPPLETQYF. For the CDR3, the DNA is TGCAGTGCTAGACCACCTTTAGAGACCCAGTACTTC.

This clonotype was counted at least ten times. This sequence joins TRBV7-2 and TRBJ2-7; D gene ambiguous. V was pared by 4 bases and J by 3 bases, with 10 bases between. The germline CDR1 and CDR2 sequences are SGHTA and FQGNSA. The CDR3 totals 13 residues. CDR3 bases: TGTGCCAGCAGCTCTTCCGACGACTACGAGCAGTACTTC. This gives the protein CASSSSDDYEQYF.

The chain couples TRBV7-9 to TRBJ1-6; no clear D gene. V shed 5 bases and J shed 7 bases, with 9 bases lying between them. Germline CDR1 SEHNR, CDR2 FQNEAQ (reference sequence). The CDR3 extends over 13 amino acids. The CDR3 loop is CASSLNENSPLHF. In nucleotides, the CDR3 is TGTGCCAGCAGCCTTAATGAAAATTCACCCCTCCACTTT.

This clonotype was seen ten or more times. This chain links TRBV7-2 with TRBJ1-1; D ambiguous. The V end was cut by 6 bases, the J end by 5 bases, with 16 bases between. From germline, CDR1 is SGHTA and CDR2 FQGNSA. The CDR3 is 14 residues long. The CDR3 spells CASRKSAGKTEAFF. CDR3 nucleotide sequence: TGTGCCAGCAGGAAGAGCGCGGGAAAGACTGAAGCTTTCTTT.

This clonotype was detected a few times. The chain has TRBV6-5 and TRBJ2-1; D ambiguous. Trimming stripped 6 bases from V and 3 bases from J, with 9 bases between. CDR3 length equals 13 residues. In germline, CDR1 is MNHEY, CDR2 SVGAGI. This CDR3 reads CASRRSRYNEQFF. The CDR3 DNA reads as TGTGCCAGCAGGCGGTCCCGCTACAATGAGCAGTTCTTC.

This clonotype has a count of ten or more. The V gene is TRBV7-2, the J gene TRBJ1-2; D is perhaps TRBD1 (5 bases). With 4 bases removed from V and 4 bases from J, the gap between germline ends came to 22 bases. Germline V lookup: CDR1 SGHTA, CDR2 FQGNSA. The CDR3 is made up of 17 amino acids. The CDR3 sequence: CASSSLTGLGGGYGYTF. Here the CDR3 DNA reads TGTGCCAGCAGCTCCCTTACCGGGTTGGGGGGTGGCTATGGCTACACCTTC.

This clonotype was recorded only once. The CDR3 sequence is CSAREPGGGDQPQHF. CDR3 in DNA: TGCAGTGCTAGAGAACCCGGGGGGGGGGATCAGCCCCAGCATTTT. The chain combines TRBV20-1 with TRBJ1-5; weak D call: TRBD1 (5 bases). Trimming removed 0 bases at V and 5 bases at J, with 14 bases between. Germline CDR1 and CDR2: DFQATT and SNEGSKA (reference sequence). The CDR3 runs to 15 residues.

This clonotype has just a few counts. The CDR3, as DNA: TGTGCCAGCAGTTACTCGATGTTCCAACTAGCGGGAATTTACTACGAGCAGTACTTC. The encoded protein is CASSYSMFQLAGIYYEQYF. This sequence joins TRBV6-2 or TRBV6-3 and TRBJ2-7, with 10 bases matching TRBD2. Germline-derived CDR1 and CDR2 are MNHEY and SVGEGT. This CDR3 is built from 19 residues. V lost 0 bases to trimming and J lost 3 bases; unmatched junction nucleotides: 14.

The chain combines TRBV20-1 with TRBJ2-3; D is perhaps TRBD2 (6 bases). This CDR3 contains 13 residues. Trimming removed 6 bases from V and 0 bases from J, with 10 bases in between. In germline, CDR1 is DFQATT, CDR2 SNEGSKA (reference sequence). The CDR3 region has the DNA TGCAGTGCCTTAGCGGTTAGCACAGATACGCAGTATTTT. It translates to CSALAVSTDTQYF.

V is TRBV9 and J is TRBJ1-1, with a possible D match to TRBD1 (5 bases). The CDR3 has 15 amino acids. Germline CDR1 reads SGDLS; CDR2 reads YYNGEE. The germline V and J ends were trimmed by 4 bases and 0 bases, with 13 bases remaining between them. The CDR3 DNA follows: TGTGCCAGCAGCCCCTCCGGGACCATGAACACTGAAGCTTTCTTT. It codes for CASSPSGTMNTEAFF.

This clonotype was detected only a few times. This chain uses TRBV6-2 or TRBV6-3 with TRBJ1-1; D ambiguous. V was shortened by 7 bases and J by 3 bases, with 21 bases between the two germline ends. The CDR3 has 16 amino acids. Germline CDR1 MNHEY, CDR2 SVGEGT. The CDR3 sequence is CASTPVWVELDTEAFF. Written as DNA, the CDR3 is TGTGCCAGCACCCCGGTCTGGGTCGAGTTAGACACTGAAGCTTTCTTT.

V is TRBV6-2 or TRBV6-3 and J is TRBJ2-7, with a weak D call TRBD2 (5 bases). The germline gives CDR1 MNHEY, CDR2 SVGEGT. This CDR3 comprises 15 residues. Trimming stripped 2 bases from V and 2 bases from J, with 13 bases between. This CDR3 is CASSYGGGSPYEQYF. The CDR3 DNA reads TGTGCCAGCAGTTACGGTGGCGGGTCACCCTACGAGCAGTACTTC.

The chain joins TRBV12-3 or TRBV12-4 to TRBJ1-1; D not resolved. This CDR3 has 11 amino acids. The V and J ends lost 6 bases and 6 bases respectively, with 8 bases between them. The DNA for the CDR3 is TGTGCCAGCAGCCGGGTCTCTGAAGCTTTCTTT. Amino acids: CASSRVSEAFF.

The CDR3 region is CSARGQGNDQPQHF. DNA of the CDR3: TGCAGTGCTCGAGGACAGGGGAACGATCAGCCCCAGCATTTT. The chain links TRBV20-1 to TRBJ1-5; TRBD1 matches 9 bases. This CDR3 contains 14 residues. Germline assignment: CDR1 DFQATT and CDR2 SNEGSKA (reference sequence). The V and J ends lost 5 bases and 5 bases, in that order; junction bases with no gene match: 7.

This clonotype was observed at least ten times. The chain recombines TRBV7-2 with TRBJ1-3; D may be TRBD1 (5 bases). Trimming stripped 5 bases from V and 1 base from J, with 12 bases between. Germline V gene lookup returns CDR1 SGHTA and CDR2 FQGNSA. This CDR3 is built from 15 residues. As DNA, the CDR3 is TGTGCCAGCAGCCCAATCAGGGTATCTGGAAACACCATATATTTT. The encoded protein is CASSPIRVSGNTIYF.

The chain combines TRBV7-8 with TRBJ1-4, with TRBD1 identical over 7 bases. The CDR3 totals 19 residues. V dropped 4 bases and J dropped 0; count of bases not matched to a gene: 14. CDR1 is SGHVS and CDR2 is FQNEAQ in the germline V gene. CDR3: CASSSFVGTAPATNEKLFF. The CDR3 DNA sequence: TGTGCCAGCAGCTCTTTCGTAGGGACAGCTCCTGCAACTAATGAAAAACTGTTTTTT.

The chain carries TRBV7-2 and TRBJ2-3; tentative D call: TRBD1 (6 bases). Per germline, CDR1 SGHTA and CDR2 FQGNSA. The CDR3 totals 14 residues. Trimming stripped 5 bases from V and 2 bases from J, with 11 bases between. In nucleotides, the CDR3 is TGTGCCAGCAGCCCAGGGGCGGCCACAGATACGCAGTATTTT. Its translation is CASSPGAATDTQYF.

The chain couples TRBV20-1 to TRBJ2-7, with D unclear. The CDR3 covers 14 residues. Germline CDR1 reads DFQATT; CDR2 reads SNEGSKA (reference sequence). V lost 0 bases, J lost 10 bases, and 19 bases lay in between. The CDR3 nucleotides read TGCAGTGCTAGAGATTCTTTGGACCGCGCGGAACAGTACTTC. It is translated as CSARDSLDRAEQYF.

This clonotype turned up a few times. This chain joins TRBV19 and TRBJ1-1, with a tentative D call TRBD1 (6 bases). Germline CDR1 reads LNHDA; CDR2 reads SQIVND (reference sequence). This CDR3 spans 18 amino acids. V was trimmed by 6 bases and J by 0 bases, leaving 23 bases between them. This chain's CDR3 is CASSLTGFVRDMNTEAFF. CDR3 coding DNA: TGTGCCAGTAGCCTGACAGGCTTTGTAAGGGACATGAACACTGAAGCTTTCTTT.

The chain joins TRBV6-5 to TRBJ1-1, with D possibly TRBD1 on 5 matching bases. CDR1 and CDR2 (germline): MNHEY, SVGAGI. V shed 3 bases and J shed 5 bases, with 13 bases lying between them. This CDR3 comprises 14 residues. CDR3 DNA sequence: TGTGCCAGCAGTTATGGGGACTTAGGGACTGAAGCTTTCTTT. Translating it yields CASSYGDLGTEAFF.

The chain is built from TRBV6-2 or TRBV6-3 and TRBJ2-1; TRBD2 agrees at 10 bases. Germline V CDR1 and CDR2: MNHEY, SVGEGT. The trim removed 7 bases at V and 9 bases at J, leaving 6 bases unmatched. The CDR3 is 13 amino acids. CDR3 residues: CASTPSGSTEQFF. The CDR3 bases are TGTGCCAGCACACCTAGCGGGAGTACTGAGCAGTTCTTC.

The chain is built from TRBV19 and TRBJ2-2; D uncertain. Germline V CDR1 and CDR2: LNHDA, SQIVND (reference sequence). V lost 0 bases and J lost 4, with 15 bases in between. The CDR3 is 17 residues long. CDR3 loop: CASSIDKARKATGELFF. The CDR3 bases are TGTGCCAGTAGTATAGATAAGGCTAGGAAGGCCACCGGGGAGCTGTTTTTT.

This clonotype has a handful of counts. J is TRBJ2-1 and V is TRBV27; TRBD2 matches 11 bases. With V trimmed by 5 bases and J by 12 bases, 3 bases remained unmatched. From germline, CDR1 is MNHEY and CDR2 SMNVEV (reference sequence). The CDR3 is 12 amino acids. In nucleotides, the CDR3 is TGTGCCAGCAGTCGCACTAGCGGGGGGCAGTTCTTC. Amino acid sequence: CASSRTSGGQFF.

This chain uses TRBV12-5 with TRBJ2-1; D might be TRBD1 (6 bases). The CDR3 is 13 amino acids. Trimming left V 8 bases short and J 9 bases short, with 17 bases between. Germline CDR1 and CDR2: LGHNT and FRNRAP. DNA of the CDR3: TGTGCTAGTACGCGGACAGCGCTAGGTGAGCAGTTCTTC. It specifies CASTRTALGEQFF.

V usage is TRBV6-6 and J usage is TRBJ2-6, with TRBD2 identical over 13 bases. This CDR3 has 17 amino acids. With V trimmed by 8 bases and J by 0 bases, 4 bases remained unmatched. Germline loops: CDR1 MNHNY, CDR2 SVGAGI (reference sequence). CDR3 bases: TGTGCCAGCCGGACTAGCGGGAGTGTCTCTGGGGCCAACGTCCTGACTTTC. Protein sequence: CASRTSGSVSGANVLTF.

The chain combines TRBV10-2 with TRBJ2-7; 7 bases line up with TRBD2. J was trimmed by 5 bases and V by 10 bases; bases with no gene match: 14. This CDR3 has 14 residues. Germline V gene lookup returns CDR1 WSHSY and CDR2 SAAADI. The CDR3 nucleotides are TGCGCCACCACCTGGGCGGGAGCGGTTGACGAGCAGTACTTC. The encoded protein is CATTWAGAVDEQYF.

CDR3 DNA sequence: TGTGCCACCAGCAGAGTGGTTACCGAGCAGTTCTTC. Protein sequence: CATSRVVTEQFF. This sequence joins TRBV15 and TRBJ2-1; D is ambiguous. The V end was cut by 1 base, the J end by 10 bases, with 8 bases between. Germline V lookup: CDR1 LNHNV, CDR2 YYDKDF (reference sequence). The CDR3 runs to 12 residues.

This clonotype was observed at least ten times. The chain employs TRBV7-6 and TRBJ2-1; 10 bases are shared with TRBD2. The CDR3 covers 15 residues. Germline V lookup: CDR1 SGHVS, CDR2 FNYEAQ. V gave up 3 bases and J gave up 4 bases; unmatched junction bases: 3. CDR3 sequence (DNA): TGTGCCAGCAGCTTGAGGACTAGCGGATACAATGAGCAGTTCTTC. This sequence encodes CASSLRTSGYNEQFF. Based on the CDR3 plus reference TRBV7-6 and TRBJ2-1, the full variable domain is GAGVSQSPRYKVTKRGQDVALRCDPISGHVSLYWYRQALGQGPEFLTYFNYEAQQDKSGLPNDRFSAERPEGSISTLTIQRTEQRDSAMYRCASSLRTSGYNEQFFGPGTRLTVL.

This clonotype was counted a single time. The chain is built from TRBV27 and TRBJ2-1; 9 bases align to TRBD1. The CDR3 consists of 14 residues. Trimming at V came to 8 bases and at J to 2 bases, leaving 4 bases not matched to a gene. CDR1 is MNHEY, CDR2 SMNVEV, per germline (reference sequence). Here the CDR3 DNA reads TGTGCCAGCCCCCGGACAGGGGCCTACAATGAGCAGTTCTTC. Protein sequence: CASPRTGAYNEQFF.

The gene calls are TRBV11-2 and TRBJ2-7; TRBD2 aligns across 7 bases. Trimming at V came to 5 bases and at J to 9 bases, leaving 16 bases not matched to a gene. CDR3 length: 15 amino acids. Germline V CDR1 and CDR2: SGHAT, FQNNGV. CDR3: CASSPRDYSGEVQYF. In DNA, the CDR3 is TGTGCCAGCAGCCCCAGGGACTACTCCGGGGAGGTGCAGTACTTC.